This TCR beta chain derives from a study of blood T cells in healthy people across ages. Alongside a J-beta primer mix, a sample-barcoded 5' primer served in a second PCR lasting 7 to 11 cycles. The template-switch adaptor was a 5' adaptor with 12 random nucleotides. It tagged each cDNA molecule. TCRdb reprocessed the 5' RACE reads with MiXCR, giving one entry per CDR3 protein. The profile covers about 760,000 distinct CDR3 sequences, with roughly 50% appearing a single time and under 30% taken by the ten largest. Study results and caveats: A conclusive naive versus antigen-experienced comparison was prevented by the unsorted PBMCs. A roughly linear age-dependent decrease characterized TCR beta diversity per million T cells.

No fewer than 6 micrograms of total RNA were isolated from every sample. Note on this clonotype: Its matching antigen is unknown. The junction departs from germline at one end; a sequencing error may be responsible.

CDR3 size: 16 residues. The germline gives CDR1 SGHTA, CDR2 FQGNSA. The sequenced sample consisted of blood. This clonotype originated in a man between 35 and 55 years old in good health. This sequence joins TRBV7-2 and TRBJ2-6; a possible D gene is TRBD1 (6 bases). The DNA for the CDR3 is TGTGCCAGCAGCCTAGCAGGGGCGAGAGGGGCCAACGTCCTGACTTTC. Its translation: CASSLAGARGANVLTF. Filled out from reference TRBV7-2 and TRBJ2-6, the complete variable domain reads GAGVSQSPSNKVTEKGKDVELRCDPISGHTALYWYRQSLGQGLEFLIYFQGNSAPDKSGLPSDRFSAERTGGSVSTLTIQRTQQEDSAVYLCASSLAGARGANVLTFGAGSRLTVL.